A selection of T cell receptor beta chains follows, all from one sample in a study of T cell changes during pregnancy in multiple sclerosis. Using immunoSEQ multiplex PCR, the repertoire was profiled, and TCRdb retains in-frame clones only, with some absent. The table has 35,000 to 50,000 clones, approximately 90% seen once. The sequencing input was PBMCs (not recorded whether the cells were cultured). The receptors were sampled from a female donor with multiple sclerosis, enrolled in a pregnancy study. Both conserved end residues are trimmed from each CDR3.

CDR3 protein | J gene | V gene
ASSLGASGYTDTQY | TRBJ2-3 | TRBV5-4
ASSEKRGINEQF | TRBJ2-1 | TRBV2
SVERERWNEQF | TRBJ2-1 | TRBV29-1
ASSDYNWDEQF | TRBJ2-1 | TRBV10-1
ASSILETDTQY | TRBJ2-3 | TRBV18
ASSQDATGRGVETQY | TRBJ2-5 | TRBV4-1
ASSFINYGYT | TRBJ1-2 | TRBV7-2
ASSRSQTGRGETQY | TRBJ2-5 | TRBV27
ASSPPATYEQY | TRBJ2-7 | TRBV18
ASSGSGTGVEKLF | TRBJ1-4 | TRBV5-1
ASSEALWREDYYNEQF | TRBJ2-1 | TRBV2
ASSLEQGDQPQH | TRBJ1-5 | TRBV5-1
AWSTGLEYEQY | TRBJ2-7 | TRBV30
ASSLGQGTYGYT | TRBJ1-2 | TRBV7-9
ASSDPPGTEQY | TRBJ2-7 | TRBV25-1
SVALVSNTGELF | TRBJ2-2 | TRBV29-1
ASSESGSGSTDTQY | TRBJ2-3 | TRBV25-1
ASSLVGSYNEQF | TRBJ2-1 | TRBV7-3
ASSIPGQDEKLF | TRBJ1-4 | TRBV19
AIPRQAGGSNHNEQF | TRBJ2-1 | TRBV10-3
ASRTRGGQPQH | TRBJ1-5 | TRBV2
ASSWGRQGRHMEKLF | TRBJ1-4 | TRBV5-1
ASSIGFGDTQY | TRBJ2-3 | TRBV19
ASSLWTSGRYSYEQY | TRBJ2-7 | TRBV7-9
AWSAWYSEQF | TRBJ2-1 | TRBV30
ASSLSGANEQF | TRBJ2-1 | TRBV7-6
AIRRTDRETEAF | TRBJ1-1 | TRBV10-3
SVEDPQRTKPGGYT | TRBJ1-2 | TRBV29-1
ASSLASRAVSNYGYT | TRBJ1-2 | TRBV27
ASRWTGGNTGELF | TRBJ2-2 | TRBV7-2
ASSLVRAGEKLF | TRBJ1-4 | TRBV7-9